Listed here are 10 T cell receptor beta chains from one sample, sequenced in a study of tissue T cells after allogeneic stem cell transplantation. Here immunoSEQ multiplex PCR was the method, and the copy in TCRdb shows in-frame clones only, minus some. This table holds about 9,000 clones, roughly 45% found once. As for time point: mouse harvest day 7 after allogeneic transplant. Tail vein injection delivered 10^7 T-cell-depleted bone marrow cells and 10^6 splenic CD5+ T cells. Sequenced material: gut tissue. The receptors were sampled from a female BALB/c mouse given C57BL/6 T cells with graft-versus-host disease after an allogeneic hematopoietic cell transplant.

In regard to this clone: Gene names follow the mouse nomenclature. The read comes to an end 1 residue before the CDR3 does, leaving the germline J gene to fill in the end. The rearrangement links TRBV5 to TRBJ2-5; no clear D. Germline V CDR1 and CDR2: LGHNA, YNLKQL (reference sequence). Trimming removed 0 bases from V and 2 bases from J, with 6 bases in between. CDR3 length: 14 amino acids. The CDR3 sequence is CASSQERSQDTQYF. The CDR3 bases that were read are TGTGCCAGCAGCCAAGAAAGATCCCAAGACACCCAGTAC.

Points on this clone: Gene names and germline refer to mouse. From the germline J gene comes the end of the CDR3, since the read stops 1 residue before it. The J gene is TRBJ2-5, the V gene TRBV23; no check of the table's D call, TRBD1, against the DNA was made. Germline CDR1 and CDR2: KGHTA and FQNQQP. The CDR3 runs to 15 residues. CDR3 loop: CSSSQWRVNQDTQYF. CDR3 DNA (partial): TGCTCCAGCAGTCAATGGAGGGTTAACCAAGACACCCAGTAC.

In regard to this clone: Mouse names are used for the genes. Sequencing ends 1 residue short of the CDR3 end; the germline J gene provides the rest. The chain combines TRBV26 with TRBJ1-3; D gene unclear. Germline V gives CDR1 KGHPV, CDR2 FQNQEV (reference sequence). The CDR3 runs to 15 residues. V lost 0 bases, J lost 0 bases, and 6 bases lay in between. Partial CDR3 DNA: TGTGCCAGCAGTCTGTCAGGGAATTCTGGAAATACGCTCTAT. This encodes CASSLSGNSGNTLY. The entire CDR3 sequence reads CASSLSGNSGNTLYF.

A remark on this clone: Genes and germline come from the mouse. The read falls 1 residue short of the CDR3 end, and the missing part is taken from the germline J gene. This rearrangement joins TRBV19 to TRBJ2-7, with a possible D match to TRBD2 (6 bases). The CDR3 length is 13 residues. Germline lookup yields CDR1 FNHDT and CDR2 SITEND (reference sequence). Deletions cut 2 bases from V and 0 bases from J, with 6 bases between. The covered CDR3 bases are TGTGCCAGCAGTATGGGGGGCTCCTATGAACAGTAC. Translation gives CASSMGGSYEQY. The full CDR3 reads CASSMGGSYEQYF. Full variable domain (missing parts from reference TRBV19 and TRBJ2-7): GGIITQTPKFLIGQEGQKLTLKCQQNFNHDTMYWYRQDSGKGLRLIYYSITENDLQKGDLSEGYDASREKKSSFSLTVTSAQKNEMAVFLCASSMGGSYEQYFGPGTRLTVL.

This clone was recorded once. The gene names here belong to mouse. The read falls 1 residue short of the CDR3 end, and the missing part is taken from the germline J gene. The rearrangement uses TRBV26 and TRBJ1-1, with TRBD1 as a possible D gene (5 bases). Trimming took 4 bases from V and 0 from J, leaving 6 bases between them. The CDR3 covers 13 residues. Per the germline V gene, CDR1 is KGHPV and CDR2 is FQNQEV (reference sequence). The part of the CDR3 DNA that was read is TGTGCCAGCAGTCGAGGGGCAAACACAGAAGTCTTC. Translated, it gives CASSRGANTEVF. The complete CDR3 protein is CASSRGANTEVFF.

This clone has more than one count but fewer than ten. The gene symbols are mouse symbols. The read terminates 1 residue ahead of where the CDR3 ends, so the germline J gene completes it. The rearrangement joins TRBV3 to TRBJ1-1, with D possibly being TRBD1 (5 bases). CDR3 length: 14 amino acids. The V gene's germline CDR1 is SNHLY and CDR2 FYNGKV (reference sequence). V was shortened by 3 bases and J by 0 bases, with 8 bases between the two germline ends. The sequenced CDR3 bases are TGTGCCAGCAGCTTCGGACAAGCAAACACAGAAGTCTTC. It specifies CASSFGQANTEVF. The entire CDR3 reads CASSFGQANTEVFF.

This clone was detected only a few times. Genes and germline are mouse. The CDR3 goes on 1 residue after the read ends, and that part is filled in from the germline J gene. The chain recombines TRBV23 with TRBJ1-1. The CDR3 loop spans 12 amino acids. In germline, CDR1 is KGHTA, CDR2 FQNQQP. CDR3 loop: CSSSQGNTEVFF. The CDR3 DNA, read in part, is TGCTCCAGCAGTCAGGGGAACACAGAAGTCTTC.

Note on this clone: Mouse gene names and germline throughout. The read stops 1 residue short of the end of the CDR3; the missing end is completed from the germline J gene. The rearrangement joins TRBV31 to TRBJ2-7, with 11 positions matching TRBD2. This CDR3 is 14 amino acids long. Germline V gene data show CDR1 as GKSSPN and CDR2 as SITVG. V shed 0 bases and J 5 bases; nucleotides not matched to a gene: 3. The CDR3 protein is CAWSLPDWGDEQYF. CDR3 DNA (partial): TGTGCCTGGAGTCTACCGGACTGGGGGGATGAACAGTAC.

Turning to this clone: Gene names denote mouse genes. CDR3 region: CASSRQYNNQAPLF. CDR3 DNA, as far as it was read: TGTGCCAGCAGTAGACAGTATAACAACCAGGCTCCGCTT. The chain has TRBV26 and TRBJ1-5; a weak D match, TRBD1 (5 bases). The CDR3 is cut off 1 residue early in the read; its end comes from the germline J gene. The CDR3 extends over 14 amino acids. Germline V CDR1 and CDR2: KGHPV, FQNQEV (reference sequence). The V end lost 5 bases, the J end lost 0 bases, and 8 bases lay between the germline ends.

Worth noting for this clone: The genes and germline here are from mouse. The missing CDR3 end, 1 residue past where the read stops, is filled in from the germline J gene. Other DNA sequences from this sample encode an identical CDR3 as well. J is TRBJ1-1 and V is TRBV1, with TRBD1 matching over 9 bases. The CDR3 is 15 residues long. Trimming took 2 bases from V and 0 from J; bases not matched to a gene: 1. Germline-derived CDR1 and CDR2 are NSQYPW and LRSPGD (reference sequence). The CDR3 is CTCSARDRANTEVFF. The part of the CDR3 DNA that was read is TGCACCTGCAGTGCACGGGACAGGGCAAACACAGAAGTCTTC.